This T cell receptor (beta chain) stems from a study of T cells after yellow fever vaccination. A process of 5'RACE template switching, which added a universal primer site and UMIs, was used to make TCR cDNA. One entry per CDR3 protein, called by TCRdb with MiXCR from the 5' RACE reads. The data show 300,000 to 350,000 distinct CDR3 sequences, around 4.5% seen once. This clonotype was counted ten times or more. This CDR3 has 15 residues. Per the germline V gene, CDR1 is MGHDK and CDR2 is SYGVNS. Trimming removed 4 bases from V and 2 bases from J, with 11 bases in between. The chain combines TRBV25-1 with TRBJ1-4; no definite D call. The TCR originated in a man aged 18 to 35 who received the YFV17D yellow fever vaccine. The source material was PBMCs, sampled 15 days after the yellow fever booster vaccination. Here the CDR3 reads CASSGWTETNEKLFF. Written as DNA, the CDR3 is TGTGCCAGCAGTGGTTGGACGGAGACTAATGAAAAACTGTTTTTT. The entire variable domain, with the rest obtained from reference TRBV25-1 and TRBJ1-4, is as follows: EADIYQTPRYLVIGTGKKITLECSQTMGHDKMYWYQQDPGMELHLIHYSYGVNSTEKGDLSSESTVSRIRTEHFPLTLESARPSHTSQYLCASSGWTETNEKLFFGSGTQLSVL.